This T cell receptor (beta chain) was profiled in a study of blood T cell repertoires in COVID-19. Germline trimming cut 5 bases from V and 3 bases from J; bases unmatched to any gene: 7. CDR1 and CDR2 from the germline V gene are LNHDA and SQIVND (reference sequence). The CDR3 totals 15 residues. In the authors' methods: Reference gene primer amplification in the assay estimated nucleated cell counts. Data came from immunoSEQ multiplex PCR; TCRdb stores just in-frame clones and leaves some out. D and trimming were read from the DNA, whereas the V and J calls and clone size are those reported in that table. Of more than 45,000 clones detected, around nine tenths appear once; the ten largest clones hold 8.5% to 10%.

The receptor's source is an elderly woman with acute or convalescent COVID-19. The chain links TRBV19 to TRBJ2-5, with 9 bases identical to TRBD1. Sequencing was performed on peripheral blood. This CDR3 is CASSAAGTGKETQYF. DNA of the CDR3: TGTGCCAGTAGTGCCGCCGGGACAGGGAAAGAGACCCAGTACTTC.